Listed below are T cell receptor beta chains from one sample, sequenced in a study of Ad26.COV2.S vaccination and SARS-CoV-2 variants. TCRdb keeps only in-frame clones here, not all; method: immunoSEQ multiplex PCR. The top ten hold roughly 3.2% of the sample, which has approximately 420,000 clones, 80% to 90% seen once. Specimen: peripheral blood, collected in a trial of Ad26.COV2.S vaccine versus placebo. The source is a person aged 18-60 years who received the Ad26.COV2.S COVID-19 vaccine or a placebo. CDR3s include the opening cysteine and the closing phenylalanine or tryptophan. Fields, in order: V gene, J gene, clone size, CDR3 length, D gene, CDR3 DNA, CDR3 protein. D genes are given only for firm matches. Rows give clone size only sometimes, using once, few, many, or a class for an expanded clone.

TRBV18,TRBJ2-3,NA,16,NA,TGTGCCAGCTCACCAGGGAGCGGCACATTCACAGATACGCAGTATTTT,CASSPGSGTFTDTQYF
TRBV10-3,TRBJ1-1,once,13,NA,TGTGCCATCAAACTTGCCGGGGACACTGAAGCTTTCTTT,CAIKLAGDTEAFF
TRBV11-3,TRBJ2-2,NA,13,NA,TGTGCCAGCAGCTTAGTAGGGGTCGGGGAGCTGTTTTTT,CASSLVGVGELFF
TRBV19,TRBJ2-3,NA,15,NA,TGTGCCAGTAGTAGGTTTGGACAGCGCACAGATACGCAGTATTTT,CASSRFGQRTDTQYF
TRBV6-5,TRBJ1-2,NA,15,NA,TGTGCCAGCAAGAGGGGAAAAAACTCTAACTATGGCTACACCTTC,CASKRGKNSNYGYTF
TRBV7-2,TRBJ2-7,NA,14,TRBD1,TGTGCCAGCAGGACCGGGACAGGGGCTTACGAGCAGTACTTC,CASRTGTGAYEQYF
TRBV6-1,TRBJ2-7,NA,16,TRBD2,TGTGCCAGCAGTGCATCTCCCGGGCGGGGGGGCTACGAGCAGTACTTC,CASSASPGRGGYEQYF
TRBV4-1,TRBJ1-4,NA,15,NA,TGCGCCAGCAGCCCTCCAGGGGCAACTAATGAAAAACTGTTTTTT,CASSPPGATNEKLFF
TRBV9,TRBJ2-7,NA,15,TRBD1,TGTGCCAGCAGCGGGTGGACAGGGGGGACCTACGAGCAGTACTTC,CASSGWTGGTYEQYF
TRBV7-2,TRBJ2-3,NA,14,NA,TGTGCCAGCAGCTTCGGACCTAGCACAGATACGCAGTATTTT,CASSFGPSTDTQYF
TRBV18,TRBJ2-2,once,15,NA,TGTGCCAGCTCACCAACGGGGGGCGACACCGGGGAGCTGTTTTTT,CASSPTGGDTGELFF
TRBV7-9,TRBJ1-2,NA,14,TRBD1,TGTGCCAGCAGCATGGGACAGGGCGCAGATGGCTACACCTTC,CASSMGQGADGYTF
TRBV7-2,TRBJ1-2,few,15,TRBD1,TGTGCCAGCAGCTTATCGGGGCCAGGGGGAGGCGGCTACACCTTC,CASSLSGPGGGGYTF
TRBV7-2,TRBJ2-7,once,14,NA,TGTGCCAGCAGCGTATGGGACGGCTCCTACGAGCAGTACTTC,CASSVWDGSYEQYF
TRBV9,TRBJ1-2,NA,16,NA,TGTGCCAGCAGCGGGTACAGGGAAAGCAGGAACTATGGCTACACCTTC,CASSGYRESRNYGYTF
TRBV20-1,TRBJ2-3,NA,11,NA,TGCAGTGCCCTACACACGAATACGCAGTATTTT,CSALHTNTQYF